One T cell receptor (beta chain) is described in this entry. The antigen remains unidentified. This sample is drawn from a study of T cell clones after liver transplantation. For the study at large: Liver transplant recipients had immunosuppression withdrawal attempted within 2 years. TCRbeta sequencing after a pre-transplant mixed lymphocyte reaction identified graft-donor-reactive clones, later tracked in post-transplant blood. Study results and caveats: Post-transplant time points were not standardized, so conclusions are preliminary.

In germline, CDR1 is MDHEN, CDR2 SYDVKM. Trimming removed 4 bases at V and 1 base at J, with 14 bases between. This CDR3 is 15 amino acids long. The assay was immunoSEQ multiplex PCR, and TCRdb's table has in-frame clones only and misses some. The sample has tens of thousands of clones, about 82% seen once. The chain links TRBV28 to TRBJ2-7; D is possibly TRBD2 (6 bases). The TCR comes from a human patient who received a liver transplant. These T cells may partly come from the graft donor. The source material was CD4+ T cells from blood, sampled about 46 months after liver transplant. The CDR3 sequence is CASSSRGTPSYEQYF. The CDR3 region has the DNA TGTGCCAGCAGTTCCCGGGGGACCCCTTCCTACGAGCAGTACTTC.